The T cell receptor beta chain under discussion was sequenced for a study of control samples from healthy donors and cancer patients. Libraries were prepared by immunoSEQ multiplex PCR; TCRdb keeps only in-frame clonotypes and omits some of them. Of tens of thousands of clones in the sample, less than 90% are singletons; the top ten hold 4%. V lost 4 bases to trimming and J lost 3 bases, with 14 bases between them. Per germline, CDR1 LGHDT and CDR2 YNNKEL (reference sequence). The CDR3 is made up of 15 amino acids. Sequencing was done on a sample of blood. The sequence was obtained from a woman aged 45-59 years in good health. The chain combines TRBV3-1 (or the pseudogene TRBV3-2) with TRBJ2-3; the D gene is possibly TRBD2 (6 bases). The CDR3 protein is CASSLVWAGTDTQYF. The CDR3 region has the DNA TGTGCCAGCAGCCTCGTATGGGCGGGGACAGATACGCAGTATTTT.